This TCR beta chain originates from a study of T cell repertoires in cytomegalovirus infection. Study findings and constraints: Public TCR beta family frequency separated CMV-and-HLA carriers, including in an independent cohort.

With regard to this clonotype: Its antigen is not identified.

Using its own MiXCR run on the reads, TCRdb lists one record per CDR3 protein. The top ten hold approximately 50% of the sample, which has about 130,000 distinct CDR3 sequences, around 30% seen once. This clonotype originated in a human donor in good health (CMV status not recorded). Some clones in this sample may be carry-over from other donors' samples. The sequenced sample was CD8+ T cells from cultured PBMCs, obtained from culture after CMV antigen stimulation.

CDR3 in amino acids: CASSPTWSTDYEQYF. CDR3 in DNA: TGCGCCAGCAGCCCTACCTGGAGTACGGACTACGAGCAGTACTTC. The J gene is TRBJ2-7, the V gene TRBV4-1; D not resolved. In germline, CDR1 is MGHRA, CDR2 YSYEKL. This CDR3 spans 15 amino acids. Between the trimmed V and J ends, which lost 4 bases and 3 bases, there was a span of 16 bases.